Listed below are T cell receptor beta chains from one sample, sequenced in a study of a mutant IDH1 vaccine in newly diagnosed glioma. These receptors' targets are unknown. Only in-frame clones appear in the TCRdb table, and some are missing; sequencing was by immunoSEQ multiplex PCR. In the table there are 50,000 or so clones, about 88% of which are singletons. Specimen: PBMCs, collected from a glioma patient whose treatment included an IDH1 peptide vaccine. Every receptor here comes from a woman aged 45-60 years with glioma. CDR3s include the opening cysteine and the closing phenylalanine or tryptophan. Each record gives: D gene, V gene, J gene, clone size, CDR3 protein, CDR3 DNA. The D gene is left open where the match is weak. The size field is filled for only some rows; it gives once, few, many or a size class.

TRBD1	TRBV5-1	TRBJ1-2	few	CASSLTGDSNYGYTF	TGCGCCAGCAGCTTAACAGGGGACTCTAACTATGGCTACACCTTC
TRBD1	TRBV6-1	TRBJ1-3	.	CATTGTGKGGNTIYF	TGTGCCACCACCGGGACAGGGAAAGGTGGAAACACCATATATTTT
TRBD2	TRBV4-2	TRBJ2-5	.	CASSLRLAGSNQETQYF	TGTGCCAGCAGCCTCCGACTAGCGGGCTCGAACCAAGAGACCCAGTACTTC
.	TRBV7-9	TRBJ1-2	few	CASSHPGPPYYGYTF	TGTGCCAGCAGCCACCCGGGGCCTCCCTACTATGGCTACACCTTC
.	TRBV28	TRBJ1-4	few	CASSFWGLNEKLFF	TGTGCCAGCAGTTTCTGGGGCCTAAATGAAAAACTGTTTTTT
.	TRBV6-5	TRBJ2-7	.	CATSRRDQSSYEQYF	TGTGCCACAAGCCGGCGCGACCAGAGCTCCTACGAGCAGTACTTC
.	TRBV19	TRBJ1-1	once	CATTMGAPYGTEAFF	TGTGCCACCACAATGGGGGCCCCGTATGGCACTGAAGCTTTCTTT
.	TRBV6-1	TRBJ2-5	.	CASSEGKTQYF	TGTGCCAGCAGTGAAGGGAAGACCCAGTACTTC
.	TRBV18	TRBJ1-2	.	CASSPAVAGANYGYTF	TGTGCCAGCTCACCAGCGGTGGCAGGGGCTAACTATGGCTACACCTTC
.	TRBV6-5	TRBJ1-5	.	CASSSSAGQPQHF	TGTGCCAGCAGTTCCTCGGCGGGCCAGCCCCAGCATTTT
.	TRBV19	TRBJ1-2	.	CASIGRPGGYTF	TGTGCCAGTATCGGCCGGCCGGGCGGCTACACCTTC
TRBD1	TRBV18	TRBJ1-2	.	CASSVSRTGGDVYGYTF	TGTGCCAGCTCCGTATCACGAACAGGGGGTGACGTTTATGGCTACACCTTC
.	TRBV18	TRBJ1-3	few	CASSPDISGNTIYF	TGTGCCAGCTCACCCGACATTTCTGGAAACACCATATATTTT
.	TRBV18	TRBJ1-1	.	CASSPGRATEAFF	TGTGCCAGCTCACCAGGCAGGGCCACTGAAGCTTTCTTT
TRBD2	TRBV5-1	TRBJ2-6	.	CASSPFGGGSSGANVLTF	TGCGCCAGCAGTCCGTTCGGGGGGGGGAGCTCTGGGGCCAACGTCCTGACTTTC
.	TRBV20-1	TRBJ2-3	.	CSAREGDTQYF	TGCAGTGCTAGGGAGGGGGATACGCAGTATTTT
.	TRBV19	TRBJ1-4	.	CASSFGTTNEKLFF	TGTGCCAGTAGTTTCGGCACAACTAATGAAAAACTGTTTTTT
TRBD1	TRBV4-1	TRBJ2-7	.	CASSQVGWTGDHEQYF	TGCGCCAGCAGCCAAGTGGGGTGGACAGGGGATCACGAGCAGTACTTC
TRBD1	TRBV2	TRBJ2-3	.	CASSQGTAKLSTDTQYF	TGTGCCAGCAGCCAAGGGACAGCTAAACTAAGCACAGATACGCAGTATTTT
TRBD1	TRBV9	TRBJ1-3	.	CASSAETGYGNTIYF	TGTGCCAGCAGCGCAGAGACAGGGTATGGAAACACCATATATTTT
.	TRBV27	TRBJ1-1	.	CASSWQVNTEAFF	TGTGCCAGCAGTTGGCAGGTGAACACTGAAGCTTTCTTT
.	TRBV15	TRBJ2-2	.	CATSRDRGIGTGELFF	TGTGCCACCAGCAGAGATAGGGGTATTGGGACCGGGGAGCTGTTTTTT
.	TRBV19	TRBJ1-3	.	CASSIVPGNTIYF	TGTGCCAGTAGTATAGTACCTGGAAACACCATATATTTT
.	TRBV29-1	TRBJ2-4	few	CSVAGGAKNIQYF	TGCAGCGTTGCCGGGGGAGCCAAAAACATTCAGTACTTC
TRBD1	TRBV7-3	TRBJ1-1	.	CASSAAAAGGLRKMNTEAFF	TGTGCCAGCAGCGCGGCGGCTGCAGGGGGCCTCAGAAAGATGAACACTGAAGCTTTCTTT
.	TRBV5-4	TRBJ1-1	.	CASSLSPGEQVEAFF	TGTGCCAGCAGCTTGTCCCCCGGTGAACAAGTTGAAGCTTTCTTT
.	TRBV27	TRBJ1-1	.	CASSLQGWVTEAFF	TGTGCCAGCAGTTTACAGGGGTGGGTGACTGAAGCTTTCTTT
TRBD1	TRBV12-5	TRBJ1-1	.	CASGSGQGPNSEAFF	TGTGCTAGTGGTAGCGGACAGGGCCCCAACTCTGAAGCTTTCTTT
.	TRBV19	TRBJ1-2	few	CASGREVYGYTF	TGTGCCAGCGGAAGGGAGGTCTATGGCTACACCTTC
.	TRBV4-3	TRBJ2-5	.	CASSQGIGETQYF	TGCGCCAGCAGCCAAGGGATAGGAGAGACCCAGTACTTC
TRBD1	TRBV9	TRBJ2-3	once	CASSVGQGMVDTQYF	TGTGCCAGCAGCGTAGGACAGGGTATGGTAGATACGCAGTATTTT